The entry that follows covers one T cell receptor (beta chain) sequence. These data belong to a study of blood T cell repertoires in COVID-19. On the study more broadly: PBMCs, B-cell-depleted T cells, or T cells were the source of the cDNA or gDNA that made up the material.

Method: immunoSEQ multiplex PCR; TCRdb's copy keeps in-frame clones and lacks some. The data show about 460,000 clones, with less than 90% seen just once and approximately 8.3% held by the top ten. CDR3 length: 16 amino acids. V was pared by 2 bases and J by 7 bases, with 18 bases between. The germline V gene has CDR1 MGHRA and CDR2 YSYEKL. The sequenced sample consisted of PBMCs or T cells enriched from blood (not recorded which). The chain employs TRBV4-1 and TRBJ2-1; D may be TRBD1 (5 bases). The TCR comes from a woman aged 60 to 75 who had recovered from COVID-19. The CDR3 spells CASSQKSGMETNEQFF. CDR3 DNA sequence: TGCGCCAGCAGCCAAAAGTCAGGGATGGAGACAAATGAGCAGTTCTTC.